This T cell receptor beta chain was retrieved from a study of healthy donors' naive CD4 and CD8 T cells. The table lists this clonotype with a few counts. Naive T cells were sorted: CD4+CD8-CD45RO-CD45RA+ for CD4+, CD8+CD4-CD45RA+CD27bright for CD8+. TCR libraries were built from about 500 ng of total RNA by linear amplification. MiXCR was run by TCRdb on the reads, yielding one entry per CDR3 protein. The repertoire consists of around 200,000 distinct CDR3 sequences, with over 60% occurring once and the leading ten covering roughly 2.3%. CDR3 length: 15 residues. Germline values: CDR1 MNHEY, CDR2 SVGEGT. V lost 2 bases, J lost 6 bases, and 9 bases stayed unmatched.

The receptor comes from a pool of human donors in good health; the sample pools cells from several healthy donors. Sequenced material: naive CD4+ and CD8+ T cells sorted from blood, pooled from several donors. The V call is TRBV6-2 or TRBV6-3, the J call TRBJ2-7, with TRBD1 matching 8 bases. The CDR3: CASSYAGQGLSEQYF. CDR3 DNA: TGTGCCAGCAGTTACGCAGGACAGGGTCTCTCCGAGCAGTACTTC.